Each of the 13 T cell receptor beta chains below was sequenced from the same sample in a study of cytomegalovirus exposure and HLA in healthy donors. PCR involved 60 Vbeta and 13 Jbeta primers. Clones were read by immunoSEQ multiplex PCR, and TCRdb kept only the in-frame ones, dropping some. The sample shows 150,000 to 200,000 clones, about four fifths of them seen only once. Sequenced input: PBMCs. The receptor source for this set is a girl under 18 in good health and CMV-seropositive.

V usage is TRBV13 and J usage is TRBJ1-1, with 8 bases lining up with TRBD1. CDR3 length: 14 residues. V trimming: 5 bases; J trimming: 6 bases; junction bases outside the gene matches: 8. Germline-derived CDR1 and CDR2 are PRHDT and FYEKMQ (reference sequence). CDR3: CASSQDRGISEAFF. The CDR3 bases are TGTGCCAGCAGCCAAGACAGGGGAATCTCTGAAGCTTTCTTT.

V gene TRBV19 combines with J gene TRBJ1-4; 8 nucleotides agree with TRBD1. The CDR3 sequence is 16 residues long. J gave up 6 bases and V 5 bases, and 11 bases lay outside the gene matches. Germline CDR1 reads LNHDA; CDR2 reads SQIVND (reference sequence). The CDR3 sequence: CASSGRQGKTYEKLFF. The CDR3 nucleotides read TGTGCCAGTAGTGGCAGACAGGGGAAGACTTATGAAAAACTGTTTTTT.

This CDR3 reads CASGGATDTQYF. The CDR3 DNA sequence: TGTGCCAGCGGGGGCGCAACAGATACGCAGTATTTT. The chain recombines TRBV6-6 with TRBJ2-3, with D perhaps TRBD1 (6 bases). Per germline, CDR1 MNHNY and CDR2 SVGAGI (reference sequence). CDR3 length: 12 amino acids. Trimming pared 8 bases from V and 3 bases from J, leaving 9 bases between.

The chain has TRBV7-2 and TRBJ1-5; 7 bases are a match to TRBD1. V lost 8 bases to trimming and J lost 3 bases; unmatched junction nucleotides: 7. Germline CDR1 reads SGHTA; CDR2 reads FQGNSA. The CDR3 contains 14 residues. CDR3 amino acids: CASSGGQFNQPQHF. CDR3 sequence (DNA): TGTGCCAGCTCAGGGGGGCAGTTCAATCAGCCCCAGCATTTT.

This clone was seen a few times. This chain joins TRBV27 and TRBJ2-7; TRBD2 matches at 8 bases. This CDR3 is built from 15 residues. Germline CDR1 reads MNHEY; CDR2 reads SMNVEV (reference sequence). V gave up 6 bases and J gave up 5 bases; unmatched junction bases: 12. Written as DNA, the CDR3 is TGTGCCAGCAGACCACGGGGGGGAGTGTACAACGAGCAGTACTTC. It encodes CASRPRGGVYNEQYF.

The chain couples TRBV12-5 to TRBJ2-4; D remains unclear. Trimming shortened V by 6 bases and J by 6 bases, and 9 bases separated the two germline ends. The CDR3 consists of 12 residues. Germline lookup yields CDR1 LGHNT and CDR2 FRNRAP. Here the CDR3 reads CASGQYTNIQYF. DNA for the CDR3: TGTGCTAGTGGCCAATACACAAACATTCAGTACTTC.

The rearrangement joins TRBV6-5 to TRBJ2-5; 9 nucleotides line up with TRBD2. Losses at the gene ends were 6 bases for V and 4 bases for J; bases not matched to a gene: 6. CDR3 size: 14 residues. Germline-derived CDR1 and CDR2 are MNHEY and SVGAGI. As DNA, the CDR3 is TGTGCCAGCAGGGGGGCGGGGGGGGTAGAGACCCAGTACTTC. Translation: CASRGAGGVETQYF.

This clone was found once. The chain uses TRBV27 and TRBJ2-7, with D possibly being TRBD1 (5 bases). CDR1 MNHEY and CDR2 SMNVEV come from the germline V gene (reference sequence). The CDR3 contains 14 residues. V lost 6 bases, J lost 0 bases, and 12 bases lay in between. Here the CDR3 reads CASRGQGSSYEQYF. The CDR3 nucleotides read TGTGCCAGCAGGGGGCAAGGGTCCTCCTACGAGCAGTACTTC.

This chain connects TRBV11-2 to TRBJ2-5; tentatively, D is TRBD2 (6 bases). The germline V gene encodes CDR1 SGHAT and CDR2 FQNNGV. V was cut by 7 bases and J by 2 bases, with 17 bases left in between. This CDR3 contains 15 residues. The CDR3 sequence: CASTPSSAGQETQYF. The CDR3 DNA follows: TGTGCCAGCACCCCCTCATCGGCGGGGCAAGAGACCCAGTACTTC.

This rearrangement joins TRBV10-3 to TRBJ1-1; tentative D call: TRBD1 (5 bases). V lost 3 bases, J lost 1 base, and 9 bases lay in between. The CDR3 sequence is 14 residues long. In germline, CDR1 is ENHRY, CDR2 SYGVKD. The CDR3 is CAISDETANTEAFF. The CDR3 DNA follows: TGTGCCATCAGTGACGAGACAGCGAACACTGAAGCTTTCTTT.

This chain connects TRBV6-1 to TRBJ2-2; TRBD2 matches 7 bases. Germline V gives CDR1 MNHNS, CDR2 SASEGT. The CDR3 is 15 residues long. After removal of 2 bases from V and 3 bases from J, the junction contained 3 bases not matched to a gene. The CDR3, as DNA: TGTGCCAGCAGTGAATGGGAGGGGTACACCGGGGAGCTGTTTTTT. Amino acids: CASSEWEGYTGELFF.

The V gene is TRBV21-1, the J gene TRBJ2-3; the table gives TRBD2 as D, unverified against the DNA. TRBV21-1 is tagged as a pseudogene. The CDR3 loop spans 19 amino acids. CDR3 in DNA: TGTGCCAGCAGCAAAGTTCGCCCCCGACTAGCGGGGGGGCTGGATACGCAGTATTTT. Its protein product is CASSKVRPRLAGGLDTQYF.

The chain couples TRBV7-8 to TRBJ1-5; 7 bases match TRBD1. CDR3 length: 16 amino acids. The V gene's germline CDR1 is SGHVS and CDR2 FQNEAQ. The J segment lost 4 bases and the V segment lost 4 bases, leaving 10 bases of the junction unmatched. In DNA form, the CDR3 reads TGTGCCAGCAGCTCGAAGAGGACAGGCGGGAATCAGCCCCAGCATTTT. Protein: CASSSKRTGGNQPQHF. Complete variable domain (other parts from reference TRBV7-8 and TRBJ1-5): GAGVSQSPRYKVAKRGQDVALRCDPISGHVSLFWYQQALGQGPEFLTYFQNEAQLDKSGLPSDRFFAERPEGSVSTLKIQRTQQEDSAVYLCASSSKRTGGNQPQHFGDGTRLSIL.